A single sample gave rise to the 18 T cell receptor beta chains below, sequenced in a study of cytomegalovirus exposure and HLA in healthy donors. The protocol was immunoSEQ multiplex PCR, while the TCRdb copy is restricted to in-frame clones and leaves out a portion. The data contain some 150,000 clones, roughly 89% of them seen just once; the ten biggest clones take up about 3.1%. The sequenced sample was PBMCs. The receptors come from a woman aged 18-30 years in good health and CMV-seropositive.

The chain employs TRBV11-3 and TRBJ2-1, with 9 bases fitting TRBD2. CDR1 and CDR2 from the germline V gene are SGHNT and YENEEA. The CDR3 runs 16 residues. V gave up 4 bases and J gave up 7 bases; unmatched junction bases: 11. The CDR3: CASSWVSGRSGNEQFF. Written as DNA, the CDR3 is TGTGCCAGCAGCTGGGTTAGCGGGAGATCGGGAAATGAGCAGTTCTTC.

The chain has TRBV29-1 and TRBJ2-7, with TRBD2 identical over 8 bases. This CDR3 comprises 14 residues. Looked up from germline, CDR1 is SQVTM and CDR2 is ANQGSEA. The junction had 6 bases not matched to a gene; V was cut back by 5 bases and J by 0 bases. The DNA of the CDR3 is TGCAGCGTTTCCTCGAGCGGGAGCTCCTACGAGCAGTACTTC. Residues: CSVSSSGSSYEQYF.

V is TRBV27 and J is TRBJ1-1; no firm D call. CDR1 MNHEY and CDR2 SMNVEV come from the germline V gene (reference sequence). The CDR3 has 13 amino acids. V was shortened by 3 bases and J by 4 bases, with 9 bases between the two germline ends. The CDR3 loop reads CASSFRGSTEAFF. The DNA of the CDR3 is TGTGCCAGCAGTTTCAGAGGGAGCACTGAAGCTTTCTTT.

The V gene is TRBV6-5, the J gene TRBJ2-2; 10 nucleotides align to TRBD1. In germline, CDR1 is MNHEY, CDR2 SVGAGI. The CDR3 consists of 14 residues. V lost 5 bases and J lost 3; bases outside the gene matches: 0. The CDR3: CASSGTGDTGELFF. The CDR3 DNA reads as TGTGCCAGCAGTGGGACAGGGGACACCGGGGAGCTGTTTTTT.

The chain carries TRBV7-9 and TRBJ1-2, with 8 bases that match TRBD1. CDR3 length equals 14 residues. V trimming: 5 bases; J trimming: 8 bases; junction bases outside the gene matches: 10. Germline CDR1 is SEHNR and CDR2 is FQNEAQ (reference sequence). The CDR3 region is CASSVDRVGVGYTF. The CDR3 region has the DNA TGTGCCAGCAGCGTGGACAGGGTGGGAGTCGGCTACACCTTC. Looking up the rest from reference TRBV7-9 and TRBJ1-2 gives the full variable domain: DTGVSQNPRHKITKRGQNVTFRCDPISEHNRLYWYRQTLGQGPEFLTYFQNEAQLEKSRLLSDRFSAERPKGSFSTLEIQRTEQGDSAMYLCASSVDRVGVGYTFGSGTRLTVV.

J is TRBJ2-2 and V is TRBV5-6; 9 positions agree with TRBD1. V was clipped by 9 bases and J by 6 bases; unmatched bases: 9. The germline V gene has CDR1 SGHDT and CDR2 YYEEEE. CDR3 size: 14 residues. In nucleotides, the CDR3 is TGTGCCACCGGACAGGGGCCGGGGGCCGGGGAGCTGTTTTTT. Protein sequence: CATGQGPGAGELFF.

The chain joins TRBV30 to TRBJ2-6; TRBD2 might be the D (5 bases). The germline V gene has CDR1 GTSNPN and CDR2 SVGIG (reference sequence). The germline V and J ends were trimmed by 1 base and 2 bases, with 15 bases remaining between them. This CDR3 is built from 17 residues. CDR3 nucleotides: TGTGCCTGGAGTGGTCTAGCCAATTTCCCTGGGGCCAACGTCCTGACTTTC. It codes for CAWSGLANFPGANVLTF. The whole variable domain, remainder taken from reference TRBV30 and TRBJ2-6, is SQTIHQWPATLVQPVGSPLSLECTVEGTSNPNLYWYRQAAGRGLQLLFYSVGIGQISSEVPQNLSASRPQDRQFILSSKKLLLSDSGFYLCAWSGLANFPGANVLTFGAGSRLTVL.

V is TRBV11-3 and J is TRBJ1-1; D is perhaps TRBD1 (5 bases). V was clipped by 3 bases and J by 1 base, with 12 bases between them. This CDR3 has 15 amino acids. The germline V gene has CDR1 SGHNT and CDR2 YENEEA. This CDR3 is CASSLFRVGNTEAFF. In DNA, the CDR3 is TGTGCCAGCAGCTTGTTCAGGGTGGGGAACACTGAAGCTTTCTTT.

The chain has TRBV7-9 and TRBJ2-7; D is unresolved. Trimming cost V 5 bases and J 0 bases, with 11 bases left between them. There are 14 residues in the CDR3. Germline CDR1 and CDR2: SEHNR and FQNEAQ (reference sequence). CDR3 amino acids: CASSRGFDSYEQYF. The DNA for the CDR3 is TGTGCCAGCAGCCGAGGTTTTGACTCCTACGAGCAGTACTTC.

The chain links TRBV7-9 to TRBJ2-7; the match to TRBD1 covers 10 bases. The trim removed 7 bases at V and 6 bases at J, leaving 6 bases unmatched. Germline lookup yields CDR1 SEHNR and CDR2 FQNEAQ (reference sequence). This CDR3 has 13 amino acids. The CDR3 reads CASTLGTGVEQYF. The DNA for the CDR3 is TGTGCCAGCACCCTAGGGACAGGGGTCGAGCAGTACTTC. Supplemented by reference TRBV7-9 and TRBJ2-7, the full variable domain reads DTGVSQNPRHKITKRGQNVTFRCDPISEHNRLYWYRQTLGQGPEFLTYFQNEAQLEKSRLLSDRFSAERPKGSFSTLEIQRTEQGDSAMYLCASTLGTGVEQYFGPGTRLTVT.

The rearrangement uses TRBV15 and TRBJ2-2; 9 bases match TRBD2. V lost 0 bases, J lost 2 bases, and 4 bases stayed unmatched. The CDR3 consists of 17 residues. Germline lookup yields CDR1 LNHNV and CDR2 YYDKDF (reference sequence). The CDR3 sequence: CATSRDYLAGNTGELFF. CDR3 nucleotides: TGTGCCACCAGCAGAGATTATCTAGCGGGAAACACCGGGGAGCTGTTTTTT.

The chain has TRBV5-1 and TRBJ2-7; 7 positions agree with TRBD2. The CDR3 loop spans 13 amino acids. The J segment lost 4 bases and the V segment lost 2 bases, leaving 3 bases of the junction unmatched. Germline CDR1 is SGHRS and CDR2 is YFSETQ. The CDR3 DNA follows: TGCGCCAGCAGCTTTGGCGGGAGTTACGAGCAGTACTTC. It is translated as CASSFGGSYEQYF.

This rearrangement joins TRBV12-5 to TRBJ2-5; 7 bases are a match to TRBD2. CDR1 and CDR2 from the germline V gene are LGHNT and FRNRAP. J was trimmed by 0 bases and V by 0 bases; bases with no gene match: 4. CDR3 length equals 16 residues. CDR3 loop: CASGLVSGKYQETQYF. DNA for the CDR3: TGTGCTAGTGGTTTGGTGAGCGGGAAGTACCAAGAGACCCAGTACTTC. Supplemented by reference TRBV12-5 and TRBJ2-5, the full variable domain reads DARVTQTPRHKVTEMGQEVTMRCQPILGHNTVFWYRQTMMQGLELLAYFRNRAPLDDSGMPKDRFSAEMPDATLATLKIQPSEPRDSAVYFCASGLVSGKYQETQYFGPGTRLLVL.

The chain combines TRBV27 with TRBJ2-3; 7 bases are a match to TRBD1. The ends lost 6 bases at V and 4 bases at J; junction bases unmatched: 4. The CDR3 runs to 13 residues. Germline CDR1 MNHEY, CDR2 SMNVEV (reference sequence). The CDR3 DNA reads TGTGCCAGCAGAATAACAGGGGCAGATACGCAGTATTTT. This gives the protein CASRITGADTQYF.

The V gene is TRBV4-3, the J gene TRBJ2-1, with TRBD2 matching over 15 bases. The CDR3 extends over 16 amino acids. Germline V CDR1 and CDR2: LGHNA, YSLEER. The V gene end was trimmed by 0 bases and the J gene end by 9 bases; junction bases not matched to a gene: 3. CDR3 amino acids: CASSQDGLAGGLEQFF. CDR3 DNA sequence: TGCGCCAGCAGCCAAGACGGACTAGCGGGAGGGCTTGAGCAGTTCTTC.

This clone was detected once. The rearrangement joins TRBV6-6 to TRBJ2-5, with TRBD2 as a possible D gene (6 bases). Germline V gene sequence: CDR1 MNHNY, CDR2 SVGAGI (reference sequence). Trimming shortened V by 8 bases and J by 10 bases, and 20 bases separated the two germline ends. This CDR3 region has 13 residues. The CDR3 DNA sequence: TGTGCCAGCGCTCGGAGGGTGACGCAAGACCAGTACTTC. Its translation: CASARRVTQDQYF.

This clone was detected only once. The chain recombines TRBV30 with TRBJ2-5; 15 bases match TRBD2. J lost 5 bases, V lost 0 bases, and 13 bases had no gene match. The CDR3 loop spans 19 amino acids. CDR1 is GTSNPN, CDR2 SVGIG, per germline (reference sequence). This CDR3 is CAWSVGGLAGGVFGETQYF. For the CDR3, the DNA is TGTGCCTGGAGTGTAGGGGGACTAGCGGGAGGTGTTTTCGGGGAGACCCAGTACTTC.

The V call is TRBV19, the J call TRBJ2-3; D is perhaps TRBD2 (6 bases). From germline, CDR1 is LNHDA and CDR2 SQIVND (reference sequence). The length of the CDR3 is 16 residues. V lost 1 base, J lost 3 bases, and 14 bases lay in between. The CDR3 region is CASSIVPGDLTDTQYF. CDR3 coding DNA: TGTGCCAGTAGTATAGTTCCGGGAGATTTGACAGATACGCAGTATTTT.